This T cell receptor (beta chain) was observed in a study of beta chain features in type 1 diabetes. Study-level findings and limits: Healthy donors had naive, central memory and Treg TCRB repertoires that appeared less similar than those seen among patients.

The germline V gene encodes CDR1 SGHAT and CDR2 FQNNGV. Losses at the gene ends were 5 bases for V and 7 bases for J; bases not matched to a gene: 10. There are 14 residues in the CDR3. Expressed TCRB transcripts were sequenced after all isolated RNA was converted to cDNA. The data were produced by immunoSEQ multiplex PCR, yet TCRdb's version contains in-frame clones alone and is incomplete. Among 810,000 or so clones listed, roughly a sixth were seen once. About this clone: Its antigen is as yet unknown.

The sequenced sample was naive CD4+ T cells from blood. The receptor was isolated from a young woman in good health. J is TRBJ2-5 and V is TRBV11-2, with 7 nucleotides matching TRBD2. CDR3 nucleotide sequence: TGTGCCAGCAGCCATTCCCGGGACTATGGGACCCAGTACTTC. This encodes CASSHSRDYGTQYF.